This TCR beta chain came from a study of regulatory T cells in long-lasting Graves disease. The study, taken as a whole, reports: Persistent-disease Graves' patients showed less TCR diversity than new cases.

This clonotype was seen at least ten times. Its antigen is still unknown. Arm-PCR with iRepertoire HTBI primers amplified the CDR3 regions for these TCR beta libraries. How the authors handled the data: From all samples, identification returned 13 to 15 TRBJ and just over 60 TRBV segments. TCRdb fed the multiplex PCR reads into MiXCR, producing one record per CDR3 protein. TCRdb, rather than the study authors, made the V and J calls. This table has about 610,000 distinct CDR3 sequences, roughly a sixth appearing once. V was pared by 3 bases and J by 6 bases, with 19 bases between. The CDR3 extends over 15 amino acids. Germline CDR1 is SGHRS and CDR2 is YFSETQ. Time point in this sample: newly diagnosed GD, antithyroid drugs for less than 3 months. Researchers made the TCR library from RNA that was extracted from PBMCs. These data also featured in a second study, about T cells in Graves' hyperthyroidism and ophthalmopathy.

This sequence joins TRBV5-1 and TRBJ2-7, with D perhaps given as TRBD1 or TRBD2 (5 bases each). This material consisted of peripheral blood mononuclear cells (PBMCs), taken at new diagnosis, from a patient treated with antithyroid drugs. The source is a man between 18 and 35 years old with Graves disease. The DNA of the CDR3 is TGCGCCAGCAGCTCGTTGGGGGAGACACATGTCGAGCAGTACTTC. This translates into CASSSLGETHVEQYF.